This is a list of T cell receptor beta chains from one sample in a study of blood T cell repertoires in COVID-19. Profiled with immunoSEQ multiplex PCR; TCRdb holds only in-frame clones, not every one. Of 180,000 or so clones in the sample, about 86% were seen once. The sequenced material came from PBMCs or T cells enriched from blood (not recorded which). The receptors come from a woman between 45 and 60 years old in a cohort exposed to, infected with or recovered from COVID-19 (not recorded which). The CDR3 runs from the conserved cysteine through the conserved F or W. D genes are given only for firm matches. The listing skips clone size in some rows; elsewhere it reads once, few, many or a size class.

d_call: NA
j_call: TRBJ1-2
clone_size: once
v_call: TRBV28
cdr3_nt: TGTGCCAGCAGCCTACCCGGGGGGGGCACGCTCTATGGCTACACCTTC
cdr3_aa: CASSLPGGGTLYGYTF

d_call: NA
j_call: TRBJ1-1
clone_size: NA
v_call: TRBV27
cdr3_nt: TGTGCCAGCAGTCCCCCGAGAACCTCAATGAACACTGAAGCTTTCTTT
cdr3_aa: CASSPPRTSMNTEAFF

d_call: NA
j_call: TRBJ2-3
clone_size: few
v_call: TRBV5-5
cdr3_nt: TGTGCCAGCAGCCTGGGTGGCCAGGGAGATACGCAGTATTTT
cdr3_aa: CASSLGGQGDTQYF

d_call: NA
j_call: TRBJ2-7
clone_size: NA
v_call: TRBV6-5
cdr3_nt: TGTGCCAGCAGTTACTCAGCCAAGCAGGGCTCCTACGAGCAGTACTTC
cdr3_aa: CASSYSAKQGSYEQYF

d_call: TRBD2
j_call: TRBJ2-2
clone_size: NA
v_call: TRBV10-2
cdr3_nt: TGCGCCAGCAGTGAGCTAGCGGCCTCCGGGGAGCTGTTTTTT
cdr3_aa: CASSELAASGELFF

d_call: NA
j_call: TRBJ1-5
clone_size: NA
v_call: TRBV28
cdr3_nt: TGTGCCAGCAGTTTATTTCGAGGGTTCGGCAATCAGCCCCAGCATTTT
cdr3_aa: CASSLFRGFGNQPQHF

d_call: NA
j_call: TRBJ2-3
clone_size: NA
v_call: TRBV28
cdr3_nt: TGTGCCAGCAAATCCGCTAGGAGCACAGATACGCAGTATTTT
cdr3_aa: CASKSARSTDTQYF

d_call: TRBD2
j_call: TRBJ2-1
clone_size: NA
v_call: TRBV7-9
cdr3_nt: TGTGCCAGCAGCGTGGTTGGCGGGGGGGCCTCAAATGAGCAGTTCTTC
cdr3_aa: CASSVVGGGASNEQFF

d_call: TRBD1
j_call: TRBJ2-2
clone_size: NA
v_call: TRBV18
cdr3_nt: TGTGCCAGCTCACCTACAGGGGGCTCGAACACCGGGGAGCTGTTTTTT
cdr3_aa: CASSPTGGSNTGELFF

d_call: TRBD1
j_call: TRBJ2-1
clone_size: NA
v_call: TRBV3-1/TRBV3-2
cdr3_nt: TGTGCCAGCAGCCACCGAGGGGGCGAGCAGTTCTTC
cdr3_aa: CASSHRGGEQFF

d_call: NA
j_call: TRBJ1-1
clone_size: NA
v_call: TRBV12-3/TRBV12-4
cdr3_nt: TGTGCCAGCAGTTACAACAGGAACACTGAAGCTTTCTTT
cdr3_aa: CASSYNRNTEAFF